This T cell receptor (beta chain) was obtained from a study of CD4 T cells in relation to SARS-CoV-2 and coronaviruses. Background on the study: Shared crossreactive spike epitopes were mapped to their HLA restriction.

Regarding this clone: Its antigen is unidentified.

Naive and memory CD4+ T cell DNA was deep-sequenced without culture. Profiling relied on immunoSEQ multiplex PCR, and the TCRdb table lists in-frame clones only, not all of them. Of about 59,000 clones in the sample, 86% were seen once. General observations from the study: Crossreactive clones expanded significantly less to SARS-CoV-2 than monoreactive clones. About 65% of donors had memory CD4+ clonotypes crossrecognizing SARS-CoV-2 and common cold coronavirus spike.

V lost 5 bases and J lost 4, with 14 bases in between. Germline lookup yields CDR1 LNHNV and CDR2 YYDKDF (reference sequence). This CDR3 is built from 14 residues. Unexposed donor CD4+ T cells date from about 2011-2018, before the COVID-19 pandemic. The rearrangement links TRBV15 to TRBJ1-2; D not certain. Input material: memory CD4+ T cells from PBMCs. The TCR originated in a human donor in good health. The CDR3 DNA sequence: TGTGCCACCAGCTCCCCAGGATTCATCTATGGCTACACCTTC. This translates into CATSSPGFIYGYTF. The full variable domain, with the rest looked up from reference TRBV15 and TRBJ1-2, is DAMVIQNPRYQVTQFGKPVTLSCSQTLNHNVMYWYQQKSSQAPKLLFHYYDKDFNNEADTPDNFQSRRPNTSFCFLDIRSPGLGDTAMYLCATSSPGFIYGYTFGSGTRLTVV.